Listed below are T cell receptor beta chains from one sample, sequenced in a study of T-cell memory formation after mild COVID-19. TCRdb ran MiXCR on the 5' RACE reads and lists one entry per CDR3 protein. This sample has 500,000 to 600,000 distinct CDR3 sequences; roughly 18% occur once, and the top ten carry around 12%. The sequencing input was PBMCs or a T cell subset sorted from them (not recorded which). The receptors stem from an adult woman who had mild COVID-19 (a few samples of this study predate the infection). Cell type and time point are not known. CDR3s include the opening cysteine and the closing phenylalanine or tryptophan. The D gene is left open where the match is weak. Only part of the rows carry a size: once, few, many, or a class if the clone is expanded.

v_call	clone_size	cdr3_length	d_call	j_call	cdr3_nt	cdr3_aa
TRBV6-5	few	13	-	TRBJ1-2	TGTGCCAGCAGTTATGACAGGAGCTATGGCTACACCTTC	CASSYDRSYGYTF
TRBV27	-	14	TRBD1	TRBJ1-4	TGTGCCAGCAGTTTGACAGGGGGCCGGGAAAAACTGTTTTTT	CASSLTGGREKLFF
TRBV7-2	-	16	TRBD2	TRBJ2-5	TGTGCCAGCAGTATACACCGGACTAGCGGGGGAGAGACCCAGTACTTC	CASSIHRTSGGETQYF
TRBV14	few	19	-	TRBJ2-2	TGTGCCAGCAGCCAAGAAGCCTGGGAGGTTCCCATGAACACCGGGGAGCTGTTTTTT	CASSQEAWEVPMNTGELFF
TRBV3-1	few	16	TRBD2	TRBJ2-7	TGTGCCAGCAGTACTAGCGGGGACTACTTTACCTACGAGCAGTACTTC	CASSTSGDYFTYEQYF
TRBV5-5	few	15	-	TRBJ2-7	TGTGCCAGCAGCCCGGTCCAGGACAGCTCCTACGAGCAGTACTTC	CASSPVQDSSYEQYF
TRBV27	few	12	TRBD2	TRBJ2-5	TGTGCCAGCGGCGGGGGCCAAGAGACCCAGTACTTC	CASGGGQETQYF
TRBV12-3/TRBV12-4	-	16	-	TRBJ1-1	TGTGCCAGCAGCTTTTCATTGCTGGGGCGCCGCCCTGAAGCTTTCTTT	CASSFSLLGRRPEAFF
TRBV6-2/TRBV6-3	few	15	-	TRBJ1-2	TGTGCCAGCAATAACCCACAGGGCGCTAACTATGGCTACACCTTC	CASNNPQGANYGYTF
TRBV7-8	-	19	-	TRBJ2-6	TGTGCCAGCAGCTTAATAGTCAGGGGCCTTTCCTCTGGGGCCAACGTCCTGACTTTC	CASSLIVRGLSSGANVLTF
TRBV4-1	few	17	TRBD2	TRBJ2-1	TGCGCCAGCAGCCGGGGACTAGCGGGGGGCTCAGTCAATGAGCAGTTCTTC	CASSRGLAGGSVNEQFF
TRBV29-1	few	14	-	TRBJ2-3	TGCAGCGTTGTAAGGTCCTCTAGCACAGATACGCAGTATTTT	CSVVRSSSTDTQYF
TRBV20-1	few	16	-	TRBJ2-7	TGCAGTGCTACTCCGCTTAGCGGAGTCAGCTCCTACGAGCAGTACTTC	CSATPLSGVSSYEQYF
TRBV5-1	few	16	TRBD2	TRBJ2-5	TGCGCCAGCAGCCCGGGAGGGACTAGCGGGCAAGAGACCCAGTACTTC	CASSPGGTSGQETQYF
TRBV7-9	few	14	TRBD1	TRBJ1-1	TGTGCCAGCAGCTTAGCAGGACAGGGGGGTGAAGCTTTCTTT	CASSLAGQGGEAFF
TRBV7-2	-	17	TRBD2	TRBJ2-3	TGTGCCAGCAGCTTAGTCTCTTCTAGCGGCCTCACAGATACGCAGTATTTT	CASSLVSSSGLTDTQYF
TRBV6-1	-	15	-	TRBJ2-1	TGTGCCAGCACAGGGCAGTTCGTTGGGCCCAATGAGCAGTTCTTC	CASTGQFVGPNEQFF
TRBV12-3/TRBV12-4	few	16	-	TRBJ2-1	TGTGCCAGCAGTTTGGTCGGGAACTTAGCGAGCAATGAGCAGTTCTTC	CASSLVGNLASNEQFF
TRBV5-1	-	14	-	TRBJ1-2	TGCGCCAGCAGCTTGGAGTCTACTAACTATGGCTACACCTTC	CASSLESTNYGYTF
TRBV7-8	many	15	TRBD1	TRBJ2-2	TGTGCCAGCAGAGAGACAGGGGGCAACACCGGGGAGCTGTTTTTT	CASRETGGNTGELFF
TRBV6-5	-	13	TRBD2	TRBJ2-1	TGTGCCAGCAGTGCTAGCGGCTACAATGAGCAGTTCTTC	CASSASGYNEQFF
TRBV7-6	-	15	-	TRBJ2-1	TGTGCCAGCAGCTCTCATTGGAGCTCCTACAATGAGCAGTTCTTC	CASSSHWSSYNEQFF
TRBV5-1	many	13	-	TRBJ1-5	TGCGCCAGCAGCTTGTCCGGTTATCAGCCCCAGCATTTT	CASSLSGYQPQHF
TRBV9	few	14	TRBD1	TRBJ2-7	TGTGCCAGCAGCGGGGGGACAGGGATCCACGAGCAGTACTTC	CASSGGTGIHEQYF
TRBV27	-	14	-	TRBJ2-1	TGTGCCAGCAGTAAGCAGGGGCCGGTCGGCGGGCAGTTCTTC	CASSKQGPVGGQFF
TRBV2	-	13	-	TRBJ1-6	TGTGCCAGCAGTGTGGGTGTTGGTTCACCCCTCCACTTT	CASSVGVGSPLHF
TRBV6-5	-	12	-	TRBJ2-1	TGTGCCAGCAGTTACTCCGGGTACCAGCAGTTCTTC	CASSYSGYQQFF
TRBV24-1	few	15	TRBD2	TRBJ2-1	TGTGCCACTGGGAAGGGACTACCGGCGGGGAATGAGCAGTTCTTC	CATGKGLPAGNEQFF
TRBV29-1	-	16	TRBD2	TRBJ2-1	TGCAGCGCCCGCGCCCTGAAGGTAGCGGGAGACAATGAGCAGTTCTTC	CSARALKVAGDNEQFF
TRBV4-1	few	11	-	TRBJ2-3	TGCGCCAGCAGCCAAGCAAATACGCAGTATTTT	CASSQANTQYF
TRBV7-3	few	13	-	TRBJ2-3	TGTGCCAGCAGCTTATATCACACAGATACGCAGTATTTT	CASSLYHTDTQYF
TRBV7-8	-	14	-	TRBJ2-7	TGTGCCAGCAGCAAACGGGACGGAACCTACGAGCAGTACTTC	CASSKRDGTYEQYF
TRBV29-1	-	13	-	TRBJ2-7	TGCAGCGGCGGGGGCCCCGGAGCCTACGAGCAGTACTTC	CSGGGPGAYEQYF
TRBV2	few	15	-	TRBJ2-7	TGTGCCAGCAGTGAAGGAGATAAGGGACCCTACGAGCAGTACTTC	CASSEGDKGPYEQYF
TRBV29-1	-	15	TRBD2	TRBJ2-2	TGCAGCGTTGGGGGGCTAGCGGGAGGTATCGGGGAGCTGTTTTTT	CSVGGLAGGIGELFF
TRBV7-8	few	14	-	TRBJ2-1	TGTGCCAGCAGCGGGGTGGGTGGGGCGGATGAGCAGTTCTTC	CASSGVGGADEQFF
TRBV7-2	-	16	TRBD2	TRBJ2-2	TGTGCCAGCAGCTTAGAGGTAGTAGCGGGAGCCGGGGAGCTGTTTTTT	CASSLEVVAGAGELFF
TRBV7-9	few	12	-	TRBJ2-5	TGTGCCAGCAGCAAGGGGGTGGAGACCCAGTACTTC	CASSKGVETQYF
TRBV15	-	16	-	TRBJ1-4	TGTGCCACCAGCAGAGGTGGGGGGCGATCTAATGAAAAACTGTTTTTT	CATSRGGGRSNEKLFF
TRBV21-1	few	17	-	TRBJ2-1	TGTGCCAGCAGCCCCCCCACGGGAGGGCCCTCCTACAATGAGCAGTTCTTC	CASSPPTGGPSYNEQFF
TRBV9	-	15	-	TRBJ2-7	TGTGCCAGCAGCGTAGGAGGGGCAAACTCCTACGAGCAGTACTTC	CASSVGGANSYEQYF
TRBV18	-	13	-	TRBJ2-1	TGTGCCAGCTCACTCCCCGTGGGGGATGAGCAGTTCTTC	CASSLPVGDEQFF
TRBV4-3	few	16	-	TRBJ2-2	TGCGCCAGCAGCCCCCGATGGGGGGCGAACACCGGGGAGCTGTTTTTT	CASSPRWGANTGELFF
TRBV2	few	16	-	TRBJ2-3	TGTGCCAGCAGTGAAGAAGGGCGGACCCGCACAGATACGCAGTATTTT	CASSEEGRTRTDTQYF
TRBV7-2	-	16	-	TRBJ1-4	TGTGCCAGCAGCCCACAGGGAGGTGTGACTAATGAAAAACTGTTTTTT	CASSPQGGVTNEKLFF
TRBV23-1	few	19	TRBD1	TRBJ2-2	TGCGCCAGCAGTCAATCATCCGGGGACAGGGCGTTCGGCACCGGGGAGCTGTTTTTT	CASSQSSGDRAFGTGELFF
TRBV7-2	few	17	-	TRBJ1-6	TGTGCCAGCAGCTTAGGCGTCAAGGGAGTGAAGCGGTCACCCCTCCACTTT	CASSLGVKGVKRSPLHF
TRBV10-3	-	13	-	TRBJ2-5	TGTGCCATCAGTGGGACCACGGGGGAGACCCAGTACTTC	CAISGTTGETQYF
TRBV4-3	few	16	-	TRBJ2-7	TGCGCCAGCAGCCAAGAGGAGGACCCCGATGGTCCCGAGCAGTACTTC	CASSQEEDPDGPEQYF
TRBV7-3	-	15	-	TRBJ1-1	TGTGCCAGCAGCTTAACGCCAACGGGGGCCACTGAAGCTTTCTTT	CASSLTPTGATEAFF
TRBV21-1	medium-sized	18	-	TRBJ2-6	TGTGCCAGCAGGAAATCTACGGGACGCCTCTCTGGGGCCAACGTCCTGACTTTC	CASRKSTGRLSGANVLTF
TRBV6-1	-	13	-	TRBJ1-6	TGTGCCAGCAGTGAAGCGGAGAATTCACCCCTCCACTTT	CASSEAENSPLHF
TRBV12-5	-	16	-	TRBJ2-1	TGTGCTAGTGGTTTGGTACTGGGGGACCCTTACAATGAGCAGTTCTTC	CASGLVLGDPYNEQFF